One sample yielded the 15 T cell receptor beta chains listed below, sequenced in a study of shared clonotypes between healthy human individuals. As defined, naive CD8 cells were CD45RO-negative and positively selected for CCR7, with terminally differentiated effector memory CD45RA+ cells excluded. Repertoires were generated with immunoSEQ multiplex PCR, while TCRdb's copy carries only in-frame clones and drops some. In the table there are hundreds of thousands of clones, roughly 96% of which are singletons. What was sequenced was naive CD8+ T cells sorted from blood. The receptors here all came from a woman younger than 45 in good health.

The J gene is TRBJ2-2, the V gene TRBV9; 7 positions agree with TRBD1. Germline CDR1 is SGDLS and CDR2 is YYNGEE. The CDR3 is 18 residues long. J was trimmed by 7 bases and V by 4 bases; bases with no gene match: 19. The CDR3 loop is CASSQTGWTVRAGGELFF. CDR3 bases: TGTGCCAGCAGCCAGACAGGGTGGACGGTCCGAGCTGGCGGGGAGCTGTTTTTT.

CDR3 amino acids: CATSRVIDRVGETQYF. The CDR3 region has the DNA TGTGCCACCAGCAGGGTCATCGACAGGGTCGGAGAGACCCAGTACTTC. The chain employs TRBV15 and TRBJ2-5; 7 bases map to TRBD1. V shed 3 bases and J 4 bases; nucleotides not matched to a gene: 11. The CDR3 has 16 amino acids. Per the germline V gene, CDR1 is LNHNV and CDR2 is YYDKDF (reference sequence). Variable domain in full (rest from reference TRBV15 and TRBJ2-5): DAMVIQNPRYQVTQFGKPVTLSCSQTLNHNVMYWYQQKSSQAPKLLFHYYDKDFNNEADTPDNFQSRRPNTSFCFLDIRSPGLGDTAMYLCATSRVIDRVGETQYFGPGTRLLVL.

This chain uses TRBV5-5 with TRBJ2-7; 10 bases are shared with TRBD1. The CDR3 extends over 16 amino acids. Trimming removed 0 bases from V and 1 base from J; junction bases left unmatched: 4. CDR1 and CDR2 from the germline V gene are SGHKS and YYEKEE (reference sequence). CDR3 protein: CASSLGQGALSYEQYF. The CDR3 DNA is TGTGCCAGCAGCTTGGGACAGGGGGCGCTTTCCTACGAGCAGTACTTC. Based on the CDR3 plus reference TRBV5-5 and TRBJ2-7, the full variable domain is DAGVTQSPTHLIKTRGQQVTLRCSPISGHKSVSWYQQVLGQGPQFIFQYYEKEERGRGNFPDRFSARQFPNYSSELNVNALLLGDSALYLCASSLGQGALSYEQYFGPGTRLTVT.

The genes are TRBV27 and TRBJ2-7; 8 bases match TRBD1. The trim removed 5 bases at V and 2 bases at J, leaving 5 bases unmatched. The CDR3 is made up of 14 amino acids. Germline CDR1 and CDR2: MNHEY and SMNVEV (reference sequence). The CDR3 DNA reads TGTGCCAGCAGTCACGGACAGGGAACCTACGAGCAGTACTTC. Amino acids: CASSHGQGTYEQYF.

On this clone itself: Other DNA sequences within the sample encode an identical CDR3. This chain connects TRBV27 to TRBJ2-1, with D perhaps being TRBD1 or TRBD2 (5 bases each). The CDR3 runs 14 residues. V shed 4 bases and J shed 4 bases, with 11 bases lying between them. In germline, CDR1 is MNHEY, CDR2 SMNVEV (reference sequence). CDR3 nucleotide sequence: TGTGCCAGCAGTTATGGGGACGAGTACAATGAGCAGTTCTTC. Translated: CASSYGDEYNEQFF.

As concerns this clone: Other DNA variants within this sample encode the same CDR3. The rearrangement uses TRBV7-9 and TRBJ2-1, with D possibly TRBD1 on 5 matching bases. The ends were cut back, 4 bases at V and 4 bases at J, with 11 bases in the middle. The length of the CDR3 is 14 residues. Per germline, CDR1 SEHNR and CDR2 FQNEAQ (reference sequence). The CDR3 nucleotides are TGTGCCAGCAGCTCCCGAGACAGTTACAATGAGCAGTTCTTC. Protein: CASSSRDSYNEQFF. The full variable domain, completed using reference TRBV7-9 and TRBJ2-1, is DTGVSQNPRHKITKRGQNVTFRCDPISEHNRLYWYRQTLGQGPEFLTYFQNEAQLEKSRLLSDRFSAERPKGSFSTLEIQRTEQGDSAMYLCASSSRDSYNEQFFGPGTRLTVL.

V and J are TRBV14 and TRBJ2-1; D is possibly TRBD2 (5 bases). CDR3 length: 15 amino acids. V was cut by 0 bases and J by 8 bases, with 14 bases left in between. In germline, CDR1 is SGHDN, CDR2 FVKESK. The CDR3 sequence is CASSQDLNRGYEQFF. CDR3 nucleotides: TGTGCCAGCAGCCAAGATCTCAACCGCGGGTATGAGCAGTTCTTC.

The chain uses TRBV29-1 and TRBJ1-2; D is ambiguous. Trimming cost V 7 bases and J 3 bases, with 15 bases left between them. Germline CDR1 and CDR2: SQVTM and ANQGSEA. CDR3 length: 13 amino acids. CDR3: CSAEQRSDYGYTF. DNA of the CDR3: TGCAGCGCTGAGCAGCGATCGGACTATGGCTACACCTTC.

The V and J genes are TRBV27 and TRBJ1-2; no definite D call. Germline V gives CDR1 MNHEY, CDR2 SMNVEV (reference sequence). This CDR3 comprises 17 residues. Trimming removed 0 bases at V and 2 bases at J, with 16 bases between. The CDR3 sequence: CASSLSRRPKENYGYTF. Here the CDR3 DNA reads TGTGCCAGCAGTTTATCGAGGAGACCCAAAGAAAACTATGGCTACACCTTC.

This sequence joins TRBV16 and TRBJ2-5, with unresolved D. The germline V gene has CDR1 KGHSY and CDR2 FQNENV. V lost 1 base and J lost 2, with 5 bases in between. The CDR3 runs to 13 residues. The CDR3 sequence is CASSQWAQETQYF. As DNA, the CDR3 is TGTGCCAGCAGCCAATGGGCGCAAGAGACCCAGTACTTC.

The chain is built from TRBV7-8 and TRBJ1-4; D perhaps matches TRBD1 (6 bases). The CDR3 is 15 amino acids. V was pared by 2 bases and J by 3 bases, with 10 bases between. CDR1 SGHVS and CDR2 FQNEAQ come from the germline V gene. The CDR3 region has the DNA TGTGCCAGCAGCTTATGGGGGGCTCCTAATGAAAAACTGTTTTTT. Its translation: CASSLWGAPNEKLFF.

This chain joins TRBV10-3 and TRBJ2-1; TRBD2 agrees at 9 bases. In germline, CDR1 is ENHRY, CDR2 SYGVKD. This CDR3 spans 16 amino acids. Trimming removed 8 bases from V and 2 bases from J; junction bases left unmatched: 10. CDR3 region: CAIGDLSGRTYNEQFF. The CDR3 DNA is TGTGCCATCGGGGACCTTAGCGGGAGAACCTACAATGAGCAGTTCTTC.

The rearrangement joins TRBV19 to TRBJ2-3; weak D call: TRBD1 (6 bases). Germline lookup yields CDR1 LNHDA and CDR2 SQIVND (reference sequence). Deletions cut 6 bases from V and 4 bases from J, with 14 bases between. This CDR3 spans 14 amino acids. CDR3 region: CASRELSGADTQYF. The CDR3 DNA follows: TGTGCCAGTAGAGAACTATCAGGGGCAGATACGCAGTATTTT.

V gene TRBV5-1 combines with J gene TRBJ2-7; tentatively, D is TRBD2 (5 bases). The germline V and J ends were trimmed by 0 bases and 5 bases, with 12 bases remaining between them. The V gene's germline CDR1 is SGHRS and CDR2 YFSETQ. The CDR3 has 14 amino acids. The CDR3 sequence is CASSLEGLRHEQYF. The CDR3, as DNA: TGCGCCAGCAGCTTGGAAGGACTTAGACACGAGCAGTACTTC.

The V gene is TRBV27, the J gene TRBJ2-1, with 13 bases aligning to TRBD2. The CDR3 is 15 residues long. J gave up 8 bases and V 2 bases, and 3 bases lay outside the gene matches. CDR1 and CDR2 from the germline V gene are MNHEY and SMNVEV (reference sequence). The CDR3, as DNA: TGTGCCAGCAGTTTAGGACTAGCGGGAGACTATGAGCAGTTCTTC. Translation gives CASSLGLAGDYEQFF.